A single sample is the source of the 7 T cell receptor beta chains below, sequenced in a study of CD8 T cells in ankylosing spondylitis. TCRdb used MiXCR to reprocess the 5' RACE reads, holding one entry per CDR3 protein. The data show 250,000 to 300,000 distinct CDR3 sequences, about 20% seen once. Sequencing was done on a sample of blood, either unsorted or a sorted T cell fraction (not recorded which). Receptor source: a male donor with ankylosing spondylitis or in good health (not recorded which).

The CDR3 is CASSSRTGQDTDTQYF. As DNA, the CDR3 is TGTGCCAGCAGCTCCCGAACCGGACAGGACACAGATACGCAGTATTTT. The chain combines TRBV14 with TRBJ2-3, with 7 nucleotides matching TRBD1. Germline assignment: CDR1 SGHDN and CDR2 FVKESK. The CDR3 loop spans 16 amino acids. The junction had 10 bases not matched to a gene; V was cut back by 5 bases and J by 2 bases. Drawing the rest from reference TRBV14 and TRBJ2-3, the complete variable domain is EAGVTQFPSHSVIEKGQTVTLRCDPISGHDNLYWYRRVMGKEIKFLLHFVKESKQDESGMPNNRFLAERTGGTYSTLKVQPAELEDSGVYFCASSSRTGQDTDTQYFGPGTRLTVL.

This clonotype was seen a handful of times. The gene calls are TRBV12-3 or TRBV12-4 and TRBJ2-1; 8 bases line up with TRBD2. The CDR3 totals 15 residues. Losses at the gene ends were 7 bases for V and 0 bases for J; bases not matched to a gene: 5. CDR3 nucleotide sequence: TGTGCCAGCAACCAGCGGGAGAGCTCCTACAATGAGCAGTTCTTC. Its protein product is CASNQRESSYNEQFF.

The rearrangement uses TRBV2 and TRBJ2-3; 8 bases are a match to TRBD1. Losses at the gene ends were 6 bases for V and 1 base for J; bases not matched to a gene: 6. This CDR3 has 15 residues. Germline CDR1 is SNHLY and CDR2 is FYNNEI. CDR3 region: CASRRMTGGTDTQYF. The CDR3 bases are TGTGCCAGCAGGAGGATGACAGGGGGCACAGATACGCAGTATTTT.

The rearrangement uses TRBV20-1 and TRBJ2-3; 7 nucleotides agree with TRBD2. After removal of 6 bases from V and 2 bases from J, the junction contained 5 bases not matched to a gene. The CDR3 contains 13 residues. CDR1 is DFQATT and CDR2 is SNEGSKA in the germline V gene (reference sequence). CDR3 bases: TGCAGTGCAGTAGCGGGCTTCACAGATACGCAGTATTTT. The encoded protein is CSAVAGFTDTQYF.

CDR3 in amino acids: CASRVVQGNEQFF. CDR3 DNA: TGTGCCAGCAGGGTCGTTCAGGGAAATGAGCAGTTCTTC. The chain has TRBV7-9 and TRBJ2-1; weak D call: TRBD1 (5 bases). CDR1 is SEHNR, CDR2 FQNEAQ, per germline (reference sequence). Trimming pared 6 bases from V and 7 bases from J, leaving 13 bases between. The CDR3 is made up of 13 amino acids. Together with reference TRBV7-9 and TRBJ2-1, the CDR3 gives the full variable domain: DTGVSQNPRHKITKRGQNVTFRCDPISEHNRLYWYRQTLGQGPEFLTYFQNEAQLEKSRLLSDRFSAERPKGSFSTLEIQRTEQGDSAMYLCASRVVQGNEQFFGPGTRLTVL.

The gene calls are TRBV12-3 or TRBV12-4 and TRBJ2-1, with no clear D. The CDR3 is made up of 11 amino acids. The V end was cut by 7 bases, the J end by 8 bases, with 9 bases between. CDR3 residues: CASNFLDEQFF. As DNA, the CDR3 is TGTGCCAGCAATTTTTTGGATGAGCAGTTCTTC.

The CDR3 reads CASRVGQETQYF. The CDR3 bases are TGCGCCAGCAGGGTAGGCCAAGAGACCCAGTACTTC. The chain uses TRBV5-1 and TRBJ2-5; no firm D call. V lost 5 bases and J 1 base, leaving 6 bases between the germline ends. Germline CDR1 and CDR2: SGHRS and YFSETQ. The CDR3 sequence is 12 residues long.